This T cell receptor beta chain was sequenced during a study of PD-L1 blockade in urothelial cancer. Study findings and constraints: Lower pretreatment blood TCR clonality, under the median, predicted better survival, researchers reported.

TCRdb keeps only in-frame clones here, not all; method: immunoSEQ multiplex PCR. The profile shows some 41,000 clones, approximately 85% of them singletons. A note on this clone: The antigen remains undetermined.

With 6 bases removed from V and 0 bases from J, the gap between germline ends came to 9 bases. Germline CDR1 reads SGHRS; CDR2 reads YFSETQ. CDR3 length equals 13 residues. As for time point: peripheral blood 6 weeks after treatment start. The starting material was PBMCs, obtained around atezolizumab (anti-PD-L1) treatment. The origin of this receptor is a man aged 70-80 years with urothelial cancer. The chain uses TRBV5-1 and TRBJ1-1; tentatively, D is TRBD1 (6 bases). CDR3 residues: CASNGQLNTEAFF. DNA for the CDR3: TGCGCCAGCAACGGACAGTTGAACACTGAAGCTTTCTTT.